A selection of T cell receptor beta chains follows, all from one sample in a study of chemoradiotherapy in HPV16-positive cancers. Profiling relied on immunoSEQ multiplex PCR, and the TCRdb table lists in-frame clones only, not all of them. The table shows 15,000 to 20,000 clones, with roughly 89% occurring only once. Sequenced material: blood, taken from a patient who underwent chemoradiotherapy. The receptors were sampled from a human donor with HPV-associated anogenital cancer. Both conserved end residues are part of each CDR3. The order of the fields is clone size, V gene, J gene, D gene, CDR3 length, CDR3 protein, CDR3 DNA. A D gene is named only where the DNA matches it firmly. Part of the rows lack a size; the others show once, few, many or a class for expanded clones.

size: -
V: TRBV6-6
J: TRBJ1-2
D: -
length: 11
CDR3: CASSYTGSYTF
DNA: TGTGCCAGCAGTTACACAGGGAGCTACACCTTC

size: -
V: TRBV19
J: TRBJ2-7
D: -
length: 13
CDR3: CASSGTLGGEQYF
DNA: TGTGCCAGTAGTGGGACCTTAGGGGGCGAGCAGTACTTC

size: -
V: TRBV21-1
J: TRBJ2-5
D: -
length: 15
CDR3: CASSKAVTVQETQYF
DNA: TGTGCCAGCAGCAAAGCTGTGACTGTGCAAGAGACCCAGTACTTC

size: -
V: TRBV23-1
J: TRBJ1-2
D: -
length: 13
CDR3: CASNGSRDYGYTF
DNA: TGCGCCAGCAATGGTAGCAGGGACTATGGCTACACCTTC

size: -
V: TRBV11-2
J: TRBJ2-1
D: -
length: 14
CDR3: CASSQWGIDNEQFF
DNA: TGTGCCAGCAGCCAGTGGGGGATCGACAATGAGCAGTTCTTC

size: -
V: TRBV11-2
J: TRBJ1-3
D: -
length: 13
CDR3: CASSLETGNTIYF
DNA: TGTGCCAGCAGCTTAGAAACTGGGAACACCATATATTTT

size: -
V: TRBV2
J: TRBJ2-2
D: TRBD2
length: 16
CDR3: CATRPGLASDTGELFF
DNA: TGTGCCACCAGACCCGGACTAGCGTCAGACACCGGGGAGCTGTTTTTT

size: once
V: TRBV15
J: TRBJ1-4
D: -
length: 14
CDR3: CATSRTGPNEKLFF
DNA: TGTGCCACCAGCAGGACAGGACCTAATGAAAAACTGTTTTTT

size: -
V: TRBV5-4
J: TRBJ2-1
D: -
length: 13
CDR3: CASRPDSYNEQFF
DNA: TGTGCCAGCAGACCGGACAGCTACAATGAGCAGTTCTTC

size: -
V: TRBV5-1
J: TRBJ2-5
D: -
length: 14
CDR3: CASSLGLAQETQYF
DNA: TGCGCCAGCAGCTTGGGATTAGCTCAAGAGACCCAGTACTTC

size: -
V: TRBV5-5
J: TRBJ1-5
D: -
length: 14
CDR3: CASSGGRTYQPQHF
DNA: TGTGCCAGCAGCGGGGGGAGGACGTATCAGCCCCAGCATTTT

size: -
V: TRBV7-9
J: TRBJ2-7
D: TRBD1
length: 14
CDR3: CASSLGQGAYEQYF
DNA: TGTGCCAGCAGCTTAGGACAGGGGGCCTACGAGCAGTACTTC

size: once
V: TRBV19
J: TRBJ1-1
D: -
length: 15
CDR3: CASSSRWQLNTEAFF
DNA: TGTGCCAGTAGTAGCCGATGGCAGTTGAACACTGAAGCTTTCTTT

size: -
V: TRBV9
J: TRBJ2-7
D: -
length: 15
CDR3: CASSVGPGANYEQYF
DNA: TGTGCCAGCAGCGTAGGTCCAGGGGCAAACTACGAGCAGTACTTC

size: -
V: TRBV7-9
J: TRBJ1-2
D: -
length: 14
CDR3: CASSSMTGIYGYTF
DNA: TGTGCCAGCAGCTCAATGACAGGAATCTATGGCTACACCTTC

size: -
V: TRBV30
J: TRBJ1-1
D: -
length: 14
CDR3: CAWSESDIPYEAFF
DNA: TGTGCCTGGAGCGAATCGGACATCCCCTATGAAGCTTTCTTT

size: -
V: TRBV19
J: TRBJ1-1
D: -
length: 14
CDR3: CASSLGLLNTEAFF
DNA: TGTGCCAGTAGTTTGGGACTTTTGAACACTGAAGCTTTCTTT

size: -
V: TRBV11-2
J: TRBJ2-6
D: -
length: 15
CDR3: CASSLDRPGANVLTF
DNA: TGTGCCAGCAGCTTAGATCGCCCTGGGGCCAACGTCCTGACTTTC

size: -
V: TRBV5-4
J: TRBJ1-3
D: -
length: 13
CDR3: CASRMDWGNTIYF
DNA: TGTGCCAGCAGGATGGATTGGGGAAACACCATATATTTT

size: few
V: TRBV19
J: TRBJ1-2
D: -
length: 14
CDR3: CASSIDAGNYGYTF
DNA: TGTGCCAGTAGTATAGACGCAGGGAACTATGGCTACACCTTC

size: -
V: TRBV7-2
J: TRBJ1-1
D: -
length: 12
CDR3: CASSLEVGRAFF
DNA: TGTGCCAGCAGCTTAGAGGTGGGACGGGCTTTCTTT

size: -
V: TRBV30
J: TRBJ2-7
D: -
length: 11
CDR3: CAWSQSYEQYF
DNA: TGTGCCTGGTCGCAGTCCTACGAGCAGTACTTC

size: -
V: TRBV7-9
J: TRBJ2-3
D: TRBD2
length: 15
CDR3: CASIRRRGGADTQYF
DNA: TGTGCCAGCATCCGTCGGCGGGGAGGGGCAGATACGCAGTATTTT

size: -
V: TRBV4-2
J: TRBJ2-7
D: TRBD2
length: 16
CDR3: CASSQAASGSSYEQYF
DNA: TGTGCCAGCAGCCAGGCCGCTAGCGGTTCTTCCTACGAGCAGTACTTC

size: -
V: TRBV5-8
J: TRBJ2-3
D: TRBD2
length: 15
CDR3: CASSSPAGATDTQYF
DNA: TGTGCCAGCAGCTCCCCCGCGGGAGCCACAGATACGCAGTATTTT

size: -
V: TRBV16
J: TRBJ1-5
D: -
length: 13
CDR3: CASSQSPGQPQHF
DNA: TGTGCCAGCAGCCAATCTCCAGGCCAGCCCCAGCATTTT

size: -
V: TRBV6-5
J: TRBJ2-7
D: -
length: 12
CDR3: CASRRGSYEQYF
DNA: TGTGCCAGCAGACGGGGGTCCTACGAGCAGTACTTC

size: -
V: TRBV10-3
J: TRBJ2-1
D: -
length: 12
CDR3: CAISESRNEQFF
DNA: TGTGCCATCAGTGAGTCGCGGAATGAGCAGTTCTTC

size: -
V: TRBV2
J: TRBJ2-1
D: -
length: 14
CDR3: CASSRSGIGNEQFF
DNA: TGTGCCAGCAGTCGCTCCGGGATTGGGAATGAGCAGTTCTTC

size: once
V: TRBV2
J: TRBJ1-6
D: TRBD1
length: 14
CDR3: CASSFGQGNSPLHF
DNA: TGTGCCAGCAGTTTCGGACAGGGAAATTCACCCCTCCACTTT

size: -
V: TRBV7-8
J: TRBJ2-7
D: -
length: 14
CDR3: CASSLRTAGYEQYF
DNA: TGTGCCAGCAGCTTGAGGACAGCCGGCTACGAGCAGTACTTC

size: -
V: TRBV10-1
J: TRBJ1-6
D: -
length: 22
CDR3: CATCSDRVYIGVRNSYNSPLHF
DNA: TGCGCCACCTGTTCGGACAGAGTCTATATTGGGGTAAGAAACTCCTATAATTCACCCCTCCACTTT

size: -
V: TRBV6-1
J: TRBJ2-3
D: -
length: 16
CDR3: CASSETTFTSTDTQYF
DNA: TGTGCCAGCAGTGAAACGACTTTTACATCCACAGATACGCAGTATTTT

size: once
V: TRBV19
J: TRBJ1-4
D: -
length: 13
CDR3: CASTDRGAEKLFF
DNA: TGTGCCAGTACCGATAGGGGGGCGGAAAAACTGTTTTTT

size: -
V: TRBV15
J: TRBJ1-2
D: -
length: 16
CDR3: CATSRDGGQGAYGYTF
DNA: TGTGCCACCAGCAGAGATGGGGGGCAGGGAGCCTATGGCTACACCTTC

size: once
V: TRBV7-6
J: TRBJ2-1
D: -
length: 15
CDR3: CASSLDRGSYNEQFF
DNA: TGTGCCAGCAGCCTTGACAGAGGCTCCTACAATGAGCAGTTCTTC

size: -
V: TRBV6-1
J: TRBJ2-7
D: -
length: 13
CDR3: CASSSGRTDSRLF
DNA: TGTGCCAGCAGCTCCGGACGGACAGATTCCCGTCTCTTC

size: -
V: TRBV19
J: TRBJ2-5
D: -
length: 15
CDR3: CASSIDFGETGTQYF
DNA: TGTGCCAGTAGTATAGATTTCGGGGAAACGGGGACCCAGTACTTC

size: -
V: TRBV28
J: TRBJ1-1
D: -
length: 14
CDR3: CASGGGILGTEAFF
DNA: TGTGCCAGCGGCGGAGGGATTTTAGGAACTGAAGCTTTCTTT

size: -
V: TRBV11-2
J: TRBJ2-2
D: -
length: 12
CDR3: CASSLWGGELFF
DNA: TGTGCCAGCAGCTTATGGGGCGGGGAGCTGTTTTTT

size: -
V: TRBV5-4
J: TRBJ1-2
D: -
length: 14
CDR3: CASSSQQSYYGYTF
DNA: TGTGCCAGCAGCTCCCAGCAGTCTTACTATGGCTACACCTTC

size: -
V: TRBV5-4
J: TRBJ2-6
D: -
length: 15
CDR3: CASSLGGTGANVLTF
DNA: TGTGCCAGCAGCTTAGGGGGGACTGGGGCCAACGTCCTGACTTTC

size: -
V: TRBV10-1
J: TRBJ2-2
D: -
length: 16
CDR3: CASSEGGGGNTGELFF
DNA: TGCGCCAGCAGTGAGGGCGGGGGCGGCAACACCGGGGAGCTGTTTTTT

size: -
V: TRBV9
J: TRBJ2-3
D: -
length: 17
CDR3: CASSVDDRLGGRDTQYF
DNA: TGTGCCAGCAGCGTAGACGACAGGCTAGGTGGAAGAGATACGCAGTATTTT

size: -
V: TRBV5-6
J: TRBJ2-7
D: TRBD2
length: 12
CDR3: CASSFGTIEQYF
DNA: TGTGCCAGCAGCTTCGGGACTATCGAGCAGTACTTC

size: -
V: TRBV7-9
J: TRBJ2-5
D: -
length: 13
CDR3: CASSLRTTETQYF
DNA: TGTGCCAGCAGCTTACGAACTACGGAGACCCAGTACTTC

size: -
V: TRBV5-1
J: TRBJ2-1
D: -
length: 15
CDR3: CASSQTRSSYNEQFF
DNA: TGCGCCAGCAGCCAAACTAGAAGCTCCTACAATGAGCAGTTCTTC

size: -
V: TRBV5-5
J: TRBJ2-1
D: TRBD2
length: 16
CDR3: CASVRLAGVPGQEQFF
DNA: TGTGCCAGCGTTAGACTAGCGGGAGTCCCCGGCCAAGAGCAGTTCTTC